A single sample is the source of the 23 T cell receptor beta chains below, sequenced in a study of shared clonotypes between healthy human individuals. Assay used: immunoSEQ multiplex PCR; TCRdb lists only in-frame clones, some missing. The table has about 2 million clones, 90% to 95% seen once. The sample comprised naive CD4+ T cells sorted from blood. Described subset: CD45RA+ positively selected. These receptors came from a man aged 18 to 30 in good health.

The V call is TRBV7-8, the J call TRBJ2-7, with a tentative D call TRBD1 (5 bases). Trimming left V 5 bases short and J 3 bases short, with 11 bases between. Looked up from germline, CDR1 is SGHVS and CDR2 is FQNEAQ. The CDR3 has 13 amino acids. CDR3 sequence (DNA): TGTGCCAGCAGCCCGACAGAGGACTACGAGCAGTACTTC. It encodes CASSPTEDYEQYF.

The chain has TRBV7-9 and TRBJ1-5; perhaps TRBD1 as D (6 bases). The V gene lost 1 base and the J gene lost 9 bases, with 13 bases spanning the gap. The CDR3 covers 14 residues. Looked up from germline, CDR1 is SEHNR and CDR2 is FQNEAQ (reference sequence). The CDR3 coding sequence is TGTGCCAGCAGCTTAGGGGACACGGGAAGGCCCCAGCATTTT. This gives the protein CASSLGDTGRPQHF.

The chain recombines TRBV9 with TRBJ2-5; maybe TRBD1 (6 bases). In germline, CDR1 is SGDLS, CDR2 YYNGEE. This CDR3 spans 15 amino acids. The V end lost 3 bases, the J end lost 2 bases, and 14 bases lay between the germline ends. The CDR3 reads CASSAGQTLQETQYF. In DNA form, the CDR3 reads TGTGCCAGCAGCGCCGGACAGACCCTACAAGAGACCCAGTACTTC. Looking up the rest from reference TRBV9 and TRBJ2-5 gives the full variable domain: DSGVTQTPKHLITATGQRVTLRCSPRSGDLSVYWYQQSLDQGLQFLIQYYNGEERAKGNILERFSAQQFPDLHSELNLSSLELGDSALYFCASSAGQTLQETQYFGPGTRLLVL.

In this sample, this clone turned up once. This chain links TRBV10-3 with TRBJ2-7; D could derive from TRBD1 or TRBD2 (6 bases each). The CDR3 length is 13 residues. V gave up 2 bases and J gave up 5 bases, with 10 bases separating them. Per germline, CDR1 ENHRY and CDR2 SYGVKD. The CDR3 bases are TGTGCCATCAGTGAGACGGGGGCGAACGAGCAGTACTTC. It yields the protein CAISETGANEQYF.

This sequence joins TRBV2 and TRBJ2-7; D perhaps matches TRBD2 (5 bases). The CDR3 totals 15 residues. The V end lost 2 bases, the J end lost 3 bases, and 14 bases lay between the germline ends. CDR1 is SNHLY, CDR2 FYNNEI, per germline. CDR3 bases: TGTGCCAGCAGTGAACCCCAGGTGGGAGACTACGAGCAGTACTTC. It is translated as CASSEPQVGDYEQYF.

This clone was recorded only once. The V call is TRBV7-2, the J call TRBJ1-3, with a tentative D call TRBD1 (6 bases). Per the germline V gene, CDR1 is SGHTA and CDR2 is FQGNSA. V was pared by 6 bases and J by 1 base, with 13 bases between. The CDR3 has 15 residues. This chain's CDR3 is CASRQQQGSGNTIYF. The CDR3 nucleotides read TGTGCCAGCAGACAACAACAGGGTTCTGGAAACACCATATATTTT.

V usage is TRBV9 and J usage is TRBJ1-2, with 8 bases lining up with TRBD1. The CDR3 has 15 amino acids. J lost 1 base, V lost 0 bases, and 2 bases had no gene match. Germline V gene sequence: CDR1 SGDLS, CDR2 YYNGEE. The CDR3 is CASSVGTGFNYGYTF. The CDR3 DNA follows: TGTGCCAGCAGCGTAGGGACAGGGTTTAACTATGGCTACACCTTC.

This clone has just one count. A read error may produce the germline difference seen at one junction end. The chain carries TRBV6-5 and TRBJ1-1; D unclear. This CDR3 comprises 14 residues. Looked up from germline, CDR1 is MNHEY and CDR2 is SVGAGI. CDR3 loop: CACRRDSANTEAFF. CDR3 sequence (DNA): TGTGCCTGCAGGCGAGATTCAGCGAACACTGAAGCTTTCTTT.

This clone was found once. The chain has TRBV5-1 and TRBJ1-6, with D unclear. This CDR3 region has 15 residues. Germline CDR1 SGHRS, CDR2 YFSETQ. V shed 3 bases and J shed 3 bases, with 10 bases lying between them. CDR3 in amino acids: CASSWSGIYNSPLHF. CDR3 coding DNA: TGCGCCAGCAGCTGGAGCGGTATCTATAATTCACCCCTCCACTTT.

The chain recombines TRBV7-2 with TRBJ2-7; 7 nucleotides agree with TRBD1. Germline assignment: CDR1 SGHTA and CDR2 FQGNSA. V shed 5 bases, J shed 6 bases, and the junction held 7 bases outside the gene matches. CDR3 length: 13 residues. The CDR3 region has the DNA TGTGCCAGCAGCCCCGACAGGGTCCGCGAGCAGTACTTC. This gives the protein CASSPDRVREQYF.

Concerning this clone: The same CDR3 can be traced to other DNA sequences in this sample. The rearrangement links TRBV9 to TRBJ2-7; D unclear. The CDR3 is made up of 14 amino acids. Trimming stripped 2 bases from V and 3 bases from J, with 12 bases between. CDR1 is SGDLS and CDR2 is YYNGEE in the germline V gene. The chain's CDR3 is CASSVGPPSYEQYF. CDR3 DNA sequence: TGTGCCAGCAGCGTGGGCCCCCCGAGCTACGAGCAGTACTTC.

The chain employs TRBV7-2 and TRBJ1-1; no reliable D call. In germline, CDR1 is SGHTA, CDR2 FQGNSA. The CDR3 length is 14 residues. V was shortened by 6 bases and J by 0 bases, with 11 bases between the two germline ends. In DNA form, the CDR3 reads TGTGCCAGCAGGACTAGTACCATGAACACTGAAGCTTTCTTT. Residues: CASRTSTMNTEAFF.

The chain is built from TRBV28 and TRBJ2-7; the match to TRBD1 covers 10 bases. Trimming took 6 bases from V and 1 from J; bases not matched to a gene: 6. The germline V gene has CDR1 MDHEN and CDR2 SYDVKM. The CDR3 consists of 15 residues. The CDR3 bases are TGTGCCAGCAGGATTCGACAGGGGGCGTCCTACGAGCAGTACTTC. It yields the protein CASRIRQGASYEQYF.

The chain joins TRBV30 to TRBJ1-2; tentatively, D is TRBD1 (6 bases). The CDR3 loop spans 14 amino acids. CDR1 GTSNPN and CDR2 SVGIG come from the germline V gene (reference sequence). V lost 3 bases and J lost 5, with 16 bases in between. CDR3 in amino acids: CAWSASRGPYGYTF. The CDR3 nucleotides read TGTGCCTGGAGCGCCTCCAGGGGTCCATATGGCTACACCTTC.

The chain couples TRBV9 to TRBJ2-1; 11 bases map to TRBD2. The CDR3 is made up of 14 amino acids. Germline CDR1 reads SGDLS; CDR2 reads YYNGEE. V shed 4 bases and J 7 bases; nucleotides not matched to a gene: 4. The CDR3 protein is CASSTSGSKNEQFF. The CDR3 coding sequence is TGTGCCAGCAGCACTAGCGGGAGTAAAAATGAGCAGTTCTTC. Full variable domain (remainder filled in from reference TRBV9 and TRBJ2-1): DSGVTQTPKHLITATGQRVTLRCSPRSGDLSVYWYQQSLDQGLQFLIQYYNGEERAKGNILERFSAQQFPDLHSELNLSSLELGDSALYFCASSTSGSKNEQFFGPGTRLTVL.

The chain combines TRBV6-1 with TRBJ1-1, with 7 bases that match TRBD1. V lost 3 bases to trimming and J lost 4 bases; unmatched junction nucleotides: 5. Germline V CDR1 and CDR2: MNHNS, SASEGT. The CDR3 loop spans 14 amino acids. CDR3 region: CASSDAQGGTEAFF. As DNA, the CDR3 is TGTGCCAGCAGTGACGCGCAGGGGGGCACTGAAGCTTTCTTT.

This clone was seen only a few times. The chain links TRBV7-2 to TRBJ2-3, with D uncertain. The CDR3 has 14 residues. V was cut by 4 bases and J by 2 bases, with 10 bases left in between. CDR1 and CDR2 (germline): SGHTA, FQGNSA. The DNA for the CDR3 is TGTGCCAGCAGCTCGGTCCTATTCACAGATACGCAGTATTTT. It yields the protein CASSSVLFTDTQYF.

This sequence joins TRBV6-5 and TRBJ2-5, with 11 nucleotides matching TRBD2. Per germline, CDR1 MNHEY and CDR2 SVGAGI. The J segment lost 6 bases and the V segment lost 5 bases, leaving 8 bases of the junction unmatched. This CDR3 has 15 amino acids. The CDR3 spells CASSQRTSGRQTQYF. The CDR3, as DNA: TGTGCCAGCAGTCAACGTACTAGCGGGAGACAGACCCAGTACTTC.

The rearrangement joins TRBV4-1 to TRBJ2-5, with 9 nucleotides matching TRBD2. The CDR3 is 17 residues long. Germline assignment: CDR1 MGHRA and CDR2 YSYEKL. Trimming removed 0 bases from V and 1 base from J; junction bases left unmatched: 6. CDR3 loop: CASSQDPAGGFQETQYF. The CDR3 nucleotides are TGCGCCAGCAGCCAAGATCCAGCGGGGGGTTTCCAAGAGACCCAGTACTTC.

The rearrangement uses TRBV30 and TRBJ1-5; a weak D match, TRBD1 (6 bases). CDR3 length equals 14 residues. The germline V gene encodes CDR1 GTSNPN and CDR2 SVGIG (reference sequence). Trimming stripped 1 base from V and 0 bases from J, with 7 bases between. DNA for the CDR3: TGTGCCTGGAGTGAGGGACATAGCAATCAGCCCCAGCATTTT. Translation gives CAWSEGHSNQPQHF.

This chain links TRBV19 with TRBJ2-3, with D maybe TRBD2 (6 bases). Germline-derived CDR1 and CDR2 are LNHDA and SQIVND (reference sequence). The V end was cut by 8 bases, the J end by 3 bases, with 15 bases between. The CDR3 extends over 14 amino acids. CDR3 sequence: CASGSGGLTDTQYF. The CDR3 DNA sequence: TGTGCCAGTGGGAGTGGGGGGTTAACAGATACGCAGTATTTT.

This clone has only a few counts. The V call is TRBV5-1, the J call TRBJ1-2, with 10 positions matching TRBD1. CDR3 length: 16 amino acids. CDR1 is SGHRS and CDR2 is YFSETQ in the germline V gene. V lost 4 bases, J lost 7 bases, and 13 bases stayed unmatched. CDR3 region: CASSQGQGPRAGGYTF. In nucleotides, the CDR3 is TGCGCCAGCAGCCAGGGACAGGGGCCCCGGGCTGGTGGCTACACCTTC.

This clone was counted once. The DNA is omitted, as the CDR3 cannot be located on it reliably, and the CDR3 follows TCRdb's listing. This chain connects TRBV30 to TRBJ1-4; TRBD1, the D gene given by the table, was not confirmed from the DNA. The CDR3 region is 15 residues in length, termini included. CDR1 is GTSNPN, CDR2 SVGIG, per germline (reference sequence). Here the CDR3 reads CAWSALRARGEKLFF.